Listed below are T cell receptor beta chains from one sample, sequenced in a study of T-cell reconstitution after alpha-beta-depleted transplantation in children. TCRdb recomputed calls from the PCR reads with MiXCR, one row per CDR3 protein. Of about 870,000 distinct CDR3 sequences in the sample, roughly 15% were seen once. The sequences come from PBMCs, mostly from graft donor cells, collected 360 days after TCRalphabeta/CD19-depleted stem cell transplant. These receptors originate from a male patient younger than 18 who had a stem cell transplant for acute lymphoblastic leukemia, so the T cells may come from the graft donor. Each CDR3 is given with its conserved first and last residue. A D gene is named only where the DNA matches it firmly. The size entry is marked missing in some rows and otherwise reads once, few, many or a size class.

CASGGGQTLRGGDADTQYF TGTGCCAGCGGCGGGGGACAGACCCTTCGAGGCGGGGACGCAGATACGCAGTATTTT few TRBJ2-3 - TRBV6-5
CATSRGSVANTDTQYF TGTGCCACCAGCAGAGGATCAGTGGCTAACACAGATACGCAGTATTTT many TRBJ2-3 - TRBV15
CASSPHRGRQETQYF TGCGCCAGCAGCCCTCACCGGGGAAGGCAAGAGACCCAGTACTTC many TRBJ2-5 - TRBV4-1
CASSLTYNRNEQFF TGTGCCAGCAGCTTAACGTACAACCGCAATGAGCAGTTCTTC - TRBJ2-1 - TRBV7-3
CASTSRSSYEQYF TGTGCCAGCACCTCCAGAAGCTCCTACGAGCAGTACTTC - TRBJ2-7 - TRBV3-1
CASQEAGWTDTQYF TGCGCCAGCCAGGAGGCGGGGTGGACGGATACGCAGTATTTT - TRBJ2-3 - TRBV5-1
CATSDFPGQGVIGELFF TGTGCCACCAGTGATTTTCCGGGACAGGGGGTAATCGGGGAGCTGTTTTTT few TRBJ2-2 TRBD1 TRBV24-1
CASSEGPYRDYEQYF TGTGCCAGCAGTGAAGGTCCGTACAGGGACTACGAGCAGTACTTC - TRBJ2-7 - TRBV6-1
CSVHLADTQYF TGCAGCGTTCATCTAGCAGATACGCAGTATTTT few TRBJ2-3 - TRBV29-1
CASSFWKGNNQPQHF TGTGCCAGCAGTTTTTGGAAGGGGAACAATCAGCCCCAGCATTTT few TRBJ1-5 - TRBV27
CATSRDLQGANYGYTF TGTGCCACCAGCAGAGACTTACAGGGAGCAAACTATGGCTACACCTTC - TRBJ1-2 - TRBV15
CASRWTGQNTEAFF TGTGCCAGCAGATGGACAGGACAAAACACTGAAGCTTTCTTT few TRBJ1-1 TRBD1 TRBV12-3/TRBV12-4
CASSHRGRGGGSTYNEQFF TGCGCCAGCAGCCATAGGGGGAGGGGCGGGGGAAGTACCTACAATGAGCAGTTCTTC few TRBJ2-1 - TRBV4-1
CASSYLTGIQYF TGTGCCAGCAGTTACTTGACCGGGATACAGTACTTC many TRBJ2-7 - TRBV6-5